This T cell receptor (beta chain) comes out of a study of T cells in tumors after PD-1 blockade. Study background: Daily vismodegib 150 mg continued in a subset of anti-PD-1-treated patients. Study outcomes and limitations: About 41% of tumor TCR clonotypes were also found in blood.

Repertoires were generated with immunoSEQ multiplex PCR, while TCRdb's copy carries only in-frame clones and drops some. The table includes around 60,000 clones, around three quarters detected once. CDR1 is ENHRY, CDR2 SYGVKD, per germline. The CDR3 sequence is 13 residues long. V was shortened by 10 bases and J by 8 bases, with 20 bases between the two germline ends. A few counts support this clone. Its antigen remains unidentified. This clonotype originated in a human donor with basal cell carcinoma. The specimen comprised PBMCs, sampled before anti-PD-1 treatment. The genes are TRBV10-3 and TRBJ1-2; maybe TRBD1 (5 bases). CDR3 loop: CATFGTAGGGYTF. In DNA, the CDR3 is TGTGCCACCTTTGGGACCGCCGGTGGCGGCTACACCTTC.